This T cell receptor beta chain came from a study of vaccination and CD4 T cells after COVID-19. As for the study in general: The convalescents included six males and four females, and among them two were Hispanic while seven were Caucasian.

With respect to this clonotype: Its specificity is unknown.

The length of the CDR3 is 12 residues. V was clipped by 4 bases and J by 1 base, with 7 bases between them. The germline V gene has CDR1 DFQATT and CDR2 SNEGSKA (reference sequence). As to treatment: approximately 9-day PBMC culture with coronavirus spike peptide pools or control peptides (ViraFEST assay). The Oncomine TCR Beta short-read assay sequenced DNA from cultured CD4+ T cells. TCRdb fed the PCR reads into MiXCR, producing one record per CDR3 protein. This sample has about 12,000 distinct CDR3 sequences, with approximately 50% found just once. The TCR sequence derives from a human donor who had recovered from COVID-19. The chain joins TRBV20-1 to TRBJ2-5; possibly TRBD2 for D (6 bases). Material for sequencing was CD4+ T cells from blood, cultured in vitro. Written as DNA, the CDR3 is TGCAGTGCTAACGGGGGCCAAGAGACCCAGTACTTC. This codes for CSANGGQETQYF.